This entry lists 17 T cell receptor beta chains sequenced from one sample in a study of T cell responses to AZD1222 COVID-19 vaccine. Sequencing was performed with immunoSEQ multiplex PCR; in TCRdb, only in-frame clones are kept and a portion is missing. This sample has about 100,000 clones, with approximately 88% found just once. Sequencing used peripheral blood, obtained on day 0 of AZD1222 vaccination. Receptors were obtained from an adult in good health.

The J gene is TRBJ2-5, the V gene TRBV7-2, with TRBD2 matching 15 bases. Per the germline V gene, CDR1 is SGHTA and CDR2 is FQGNSA. V shed 5 bases, J shed 5 bases, and the junction held 6 bases outside the gene matches. The CDR3 has 16 amino acids. The CDR3 bases are TGTGCCAGCAGCCCAGGGACTAGCGGGGGGCACGAGACCCAGTACTTC. Its translation: CASSPGTSGGHETQYF.

This chain connects TRBV27 to TRBJ2-7; 10 nucleotides agree with TRBD1. V lost 4 bases, J lost 4 bases, and 1 base stayed unmatched. The CDR3 totals 13 residues. The germline CDR1 and CDR2 sequences are MNHEY and SMNVEV (reference sequence). DNA of the CDR3: TGTGCCAGCAGTTGGGACAGGGGTTACGAGCAGTACTTC. Residues: CASSWDRGYEQYF.

The J gene is TRBJ1-5, the V gene TRBV10-3; 8 positions match TRBD1. J was trimmed by 9 bases and V by 2 bases; bases with no gene match: 6. The germline CDR1 and CDR2 sequences are ENHRY and SYGVKD. The CDR3 sequence is 14 residues long. CDR3 sequence reads: CAISEGQGGLPQHF. CDR3 DNA: TGTGCCATCAGTGAGGGACAGGGAGGTCTGCCCCAGCATTTT.

This clone appeared a few times. The rearrangement joins TRBV19 to TRBJ2-2; 11 bases are shared with TRBD2. The CDR3 sequence is 16 residues long. Germline CDR1 reads LNHDA; CDR2 reads SQIVND (reference sequence). J lost 7 bases, V lost 6 bases, and 10 bases had no gene match. The CDR3: CASRITSGGLVGELFF. CDR3 nucleotides: TGTGCCAGTAGAATCACTAGCGGGGGTCTGGTCGGGGAGCTGTTTTTT.

The J gene is TRBJ1-6, the V gene TRBV18; 8 nucleotides align to TRBD1. Looked up from germline, CDR1 is KGHSH and CDR2 is LQKENI. V dropped 4 bases and J dropped 10; count of bases not matched to a gene: 6. The CDR3 extends over 14 amino acids. CDR3 nucleotide sequence: TGTGCCAGCTCACAGACAGGGGAACGCTCACCCCTCCACTTT. This sequence encodes CASSQTGERSPLHF.

This sequence joins TRBV24-1 and TRBJ2-1; D is unclear. V lost 0 bases to trimming and J lost 0 bases, with 5 bases between them. Germline-derived CDR1 and CDR2 are KGHDR and SFDVKD. CDR3 length: 15 amino acids. The CDR3 sequence is CATSDLASSYNEQFF. The DNA of the CDR3 is TGTGCCACCAGTGATTTGGCTAGCTCCTACAATGAGCAGTTCTTC.

The chain has TRBV10-2 and TRBJ2-2; 9 bases fit TRBD2. J lost 4 bases, V lost 8 bases, and 5 bases had no gene match. Germline values: CDR1 WSHSY, CDR2 SAAADI. The length of the CDR3 is 14 residues. For the CDR3, the DNA is TGCGCCAGCCGCGGGAGGGCCGGCACCGGGGAGCTGTTTTTT. It codes for CASRGRAGTGELFF.

V gene TRBV27 combines with J gene TRBJ2-7; a possible D gene is TRBD1 (6 bases). CDR1 is MNHEY and CDR2 is SMNVEV in the germline V gene (reference sequence). CDR3 size: 15 residues. V was clipped by 5 bases and J by 0 bases, with 14 bases between them. CDR3 residues: CASSPTPDSSYEQYF. In DNA form, the CDR3 reads TGTGCCAGCAGTCCCACCCCGGACAGCTCCTACGAGCAGTACTTC.

V and J are TRBV14 and TRBJ1-6; D gene uncertain. Per the germline V gene, CDR1 is SGHDN and CDR2 is FVKESK. CDR3 size: 18 residues. V lost 1 base, J lost 0 bases, and 13 bases lay in between. CDR3 residues: CASSQVGGKSSYNSPLHF. The CDR3 nucleotides read TGTGCCAGCAGCCAAGTTGGAGGAAAGAGCTCCTATAATTCACCCCTCCACTTT.

This clone appeared a single time. The chain has TRBV5-1 and TRBJ1-4; the match to TRBD1 covers 7 bases. This CDR3 contains 15 residues. With 0 bases clipped from V and 6 bases from J, the junction kept 5 bases outside the gene matches. Germline CDR1 reads SGHRS; CDR2 reads YFSETQ. The CDR3 is CASSLAPGGDEKLFF. The DNA of the CDR3 is TGCGCCAGCAGCTTGGCCCCAGGGGGAGATGAAAAACTGTTTTTT. The whole variable domain, remainder taken from reference TRBV5-1 and TRBJ1-4, is KAGVTQTPRYLIKTRGQQVTLSCSPISGHRSVSWYQQTPGQGLQFLFEYFSETQRNKGNFPGRFSGRQFSNSRSEMNVSTLELGDSALYLCASSLAPGGDEKLFFGSGTQLSVL.

This clone has only a few counts. The rearrangement links TRBV2 to TRBJ2-7; D remains ambiguous. Germline V gene sequence: CDR1 SNHLY, CDR2 FYNNEI. Trimming took 5 bases from V and 6 from J, leaving 17 bases between them. CDR3 length: 14 amino acids. Here the CDR3 DNA reads TGTGCCAGCAGTCAGAGTCCGACGACGGGCGAGCAGTACTTC. Its protein product is CASSQSPTTGEQYF.

This sequence joins TRBV11-2 and TRBJ1-2; TRBD1 is a possible D gene (6 bases). CDR1 and CDR2 (germline): SGHAT, FQNNGV. This CDR3 spans 13 amino acids. V was shortened by 2 bases and J by 6 bases, with 10 bases between the two germline ends. DNA of the CDR3: TGTGCCAGCAGCTTAACGGCAGGGGATGGCTACACCTTC. It codes for CASSLTAGDGYTF.

The genes are TRBV6-1 and TRBJ1-1; D uncertain. CDR3 length equals 17 residues. V dropped 0 bases and J dropped 1 base, with 15 bases sitting between them. Germline lookup yields CDR1 MNHNS and CDR2 SASEGT. The CDR3 loop reads CASSEAPVGNPNTEAFF. CDR3 nucleotides: TGTGCCAGCAGTGAAGCCCCGGTAGGGAATCCGAACACTGAAGCTTTCTTT.

This clone was observed a single time. V is TRBV9 and J is TRBJ2-3; TRBD1 is a possible D gene (5 bases). Trimming took 4 bases from V and 1 from J, leaving 13 bases between them. The CDR3 contains 15 residues. In germline, CDR1 is SGDLS, CDR2 YYNGEE. CDR3 DNA: TGTGCCAGCAGCTTATCAGGGTCTGGCACAGATACGCAGTATTTT. It yields the protein CASSLSGSGTDTQYF.

CDR3 in amino acids: CASNPGRLNTEAFF. The CDR3 DNA reads as TGTGCCAGTAATCCGGGACGGCTGAACACTGAAGCTTTCTTT. The V gene is TRBV19, the J gene TRBJ1-1, with a tentative D call TRBD1 (5 bases). This CDR3 spans 14 amino acids. The germline gives CDR1 LNHDA, CDR2 SQIVND (reference sequence). The V end lost 7 bases, the J end lost 0 bases, and 12 bases lay between the germline ends.

This rearrangement joins TRBV30 to TRBJ1-1; D gene unclear. The CDR3 is made up of 12 amino acids. Germline V CDR1 and CDR2: GTSNPN, SVGIG (reference sequence). Deletions cut 2 bases from V and 6 bases from J, with 10 bases between. This CDR3 reads CAWSKSEPEAFF. The CDR3 DNA reads TGTGCCTGGAGTAAGTCAGAACCTGAAGCTTTCTTT. Combining the CDR3 with reference TRBV30 and TRBJ1-1 gives the whole variable domain SQTIHQWPATLVQPVGSPLSLECTVEGTSNPNLYWYRQAAGRGLQLLFYSVGIGQISSEVPQNLSASRPQDRQFILSSKKLLLSDSGFYLCAWSKSEPEAFFGQGTRLTVV.

The CDR3 protein is CASSQDPGFGDEQYF. For the CDR3, the DNA is TGTGCCAGCAGTCAAGATCCGGGCTTCGGGGACGAGCAGTACTTC. This sequence joins TRBV27 and TRBJ2-7; maybe TRBD2 (5 bases). The length of the CDR3 is 15 residues. Germline V gene lookup returns CDR1 MNHEY and CDR2 SMNVEV (reference sequence). The ends were cut back, 5 bases at V and 5 bases at J, with 19 bases in the middle.